This T cell receptor beta chain was retrieved from a study of cytomegalovirus exposure and HLA in healthy donors. Study background: Genotyping showed roughly 81% of almost 400 donors falling in the Caucasian-associated ancestry cluster. Whole-study findings and limits: An analysis was carried out at a later point. It showed that HLA-associated TCR beta chains were more clonally expanded than equally common non-associated chains.

V lost 3 bases and J lost 6, with 14 bases in between. Germline values: CDR1 SGHTA, CDR2 FQGNSA. The CDR3 is 15 residues long. The PCR used 60 Vbeta and 13 Jbeta primers. Assay used: immunoSEQ multiplex PCR; TCRdb lists only in-frame clones, some missing. Of roughly 100,000 clones detected, nearly 80% appear once; the ten largest clones hold 5.8%. Remarks on this clone: Its cognate antigen is unknown.

The sequencing input was PBMCs. V gene TRBV7-2 combines with J gene TRBJ2-2, with a tentative D call TRBD2 (7 bases). The sequence was obtained from a man between 60 and 75 years old in good health and CMV-seropositive. In DNA, the CDR3 is TGTGCCAGCAGCTTGGTTGGGGGGGGGCCCGGGGAGCTGTTTTTT. This gives the protein CASSLVGGGPGELFF.